This is a list of T cell receptor beta chains from one sample in a study of shared clonotypes between healthy human individuals. The data were produced by immunoSEQ multiplex PCR, yet TCRdb's version contains in-frame clones alone and is incomplete. This table has some 630,000 clones, roughly 96% appearing once. Specimen: naive CD8+ T cells sorted from blood. These receptor sequences come from a woman between 25 and 40 years old in good health. Each CDR3 is given with its conserved first and last residue. Fields, in order: J gene, clone size, V gene, D gene, CDR3 DNA, CDR3 protein. D genes are given only for firm matches. Some rows have no size entry. The others give once, few or many, or a class for an expanded clone.

j_gene: TRBJ1-3
abundance: .
v_gene: TRBV28
d_gene: .
CDR3nt: TGTGCCAGCAGTAACCGCGACCGAAACACCATATATTTT
CDR3aa: CASSNRDRNTIYF

j_gene: TRBJ2-2
abundance: .
v_gene: TRBV6-5
d_gene: TRBD1
CDR3nt: TGTGCCAGCAGACCCCTCACAGGGGGCCCCGGGGAGCTGTTTTTT
CDR3aa: CASRPLTGGPGELFF

j_gene: TRBJ2-7
abundance: once
v_gene: TRBV9
d_gene: .
CDR3nt: TGTGCCAGCAGCGTAGTCTACTACAACTACGAGCAGTACTTC
CDR3aa: CASSVVYYNYEQYF

j_gene: TRBJ2-7
abundance: .
v_gene: TRBV10-3
d_gene: TRBD2
CDR3nt: TGTGCCATCAGTGAGTCTGGCGGGAGCTACGAGCAGTACTTC
CDR3aa: CAISESGGSYEQYF

j_gene: TRBJ2-1
abundance: .
v_gene: TRBV6-5
d_gene: .
CDR3nt: TGTGCCAGCAGTTATAGGGGTGAGCAGTTCTTC
CDR3aa: CASSYRGEQFF

j_gene: TRBJ2-3
abundance: .
v_gene: TRBV6-6
d_gene: TRBD2
CDR3nt: TGTGCCAGCAGTACGTTAGCGGGAGGGCCTAAAGATACGCAGTATTTT
CDR3aa: CASSTLAGGPKDTQYF

j_gene: TRBJ2-1
abundance: .
v_gene: TRBV7-9
d_gene: TRBD2
CDR3nt: TGTGCCAGCAGCCCGGCGGGAGCGTCCTACAATGAGCAGTTCTTC
CDR3aa: CASSPAGASYNEQFF

j_gene: TRBJ1-2
abundance: .
v_gene: TRBV7-8
d_gene: .
CDR3nt: TGTGCCAGCAGCTTAAGGGGGGGTGCTGGCTACACCTTC
CDR3aa: CASSLRGGAGYTF

j_gene: TRBJ2-7
abundance: .
v_gene: TRBV6-6
d_gene: TRBD1
CDR3nt: TGTGCCAGCAGTTACCGGGACAGGGATAGCTCCTACGAGCAGTACTTC
CDR3aa: CASSYRDRDSSYEQYF

j_gene: TRBJ1-4
abundance: .
v_gene: TRBV13
d_gene: .
CDR3nt: TGTGCCAGCCGCCAGGGTTCTAATGAAAAACTGTTTTTT
CDR3aa: CASRQGSNEKLFF

j_gene: TRBJ2-7
abundance: .
v_gene: TRBV4-1
d_gene: .
CDR3nt: TGCGCCAGCAGCCATGCCAACAAAATCTACGAGCAGTACTTC
CDR3aa: CASSHANKIYEQYF

j_gene: TRBJ2-5
abundance: .
v_gene: TRBV5-6
d_gene: TRBD2
CDR3nt: TGTGCCAGCGGAATAGGGACTAGCGTACGTGTGGAGACCCAGTACTTC
CDR3aa: CASGIGTSVRVETQYF

j_gene: TRBJ2-1
abundance: .
v_gene: TRBV11-2
d_gene: .
CDR3nt: TGTGCCAGCAGGGTTCTAGGCTCCTACAATGAGCAGTTCTTC
CDR3aa: CASRVLGSYNEQFF